This T cell receptor beta chain is from a study of T cell responses to AZD1222 COVID-19 vaccine (dated by TCRdb to the early 2020s). Broadly, across the study: TCR sequencing was performed for over 230 trial participants, of whom some 200 were given two doses of AZD1222 and 26 were given two doses of MenACWY control vaccine. Trial participants were enrolled by age into subgroups of 18-55, 56-69 and 70-plus years, and roughly 150, 30 and 60 TCR-sequenced participants, respectively, were included in these subgroups.

As encoded in the germline V gene (reference sequence), CDR1 is SEHNR while CDR2 is FQNEAQ. The V end gives up 2 bases and the J end 4 bases, leaving 7 bases in the junction not matched to a gene. Counted from cysteine to phenylalanine, this CDR3 has 16 amino acids. Just CDR3 DNA is preserved here, 48 bases in frame from base 1. Per the publication, the time point label means: about 28 days (+/-7) after the second vaccine dose. Read against the paper, the sample's treatment or condition label means: meningococcal conjugate vaccine given as trial control. Vaccinee samples were obtained from the UK trials COV001 and COV002, which included a single-blind randomized controlled phase 2/3 trial of AZD1222 (ChAdOx1 nCoV-19) in healthy adults. For TCRbeta chain sequencing, PBMC samples from trial participants were taken at day 0 and at day 28 after the second dose. The CDR3 regions of human TCRbeta chains were subjected to immunosequencing. As for the authors' bioinformatics: TCRs in the repertoires were compared against a reference library of SARS-CoV-2-specific TCRs that had been generated with the MIRA antigen-specificity platform. Breadth was defined as the fraction of unique TCRs that were SARS-CoV-2-associated, and depth was defined as the fraction of total T cells that were SARS-CoV-2-associated. Using the MIRA data, every spike-specific TCR was mapped to the spike region that the TCR reacted to and assigned to either a CD4 or a CD8 class. Log10-transformed breadth and depth values were compared by one-way ANOVA with Sidak's multiple comparisons tests. TCRdb carries this immuneACCESS record with in-frame sequences only. Its versions omit some clonotypes, under half of them owing to an unresolved V gene in the studies checked, with the rest unexplained. Clonal size and the V and J genes are those of that table, whereas D and trimming came from the DNA. Across this sample there are roughly 190,000 clones, with more than 80% seen only once. The top ten constitute 3.6% of the sample.

Concerning this clone: The specificity of this receptor is unknown. Within one base of it there is no much larger clone, and no base qualities were kept.

Study-wide findings and limitations: A significant rise in spike-specific TCR breadth and depth was observed after two AZD1222 doses relative to day 0 and relative to MenACWY recipients. Only a handful of AZD1222 recipients were SARS-CoV-2 seropositive at baseline, limiting conclusions about previously exposed vaccinees. Participants were mostly white British, with more females than males. The authors suggested clonal diversity may have been underestimated. Because no day 14 peak-response samples were available, the repertoires could be characterized only after the peak T cell response. Reportedly, almost half of the unique spike-specific TCRs recognized epitopes lying outside the regions that are mutated in the B.1.351 and B.1.1.7 variants. In the small 56-69-year group, the increase in depth fell short of significance, most likely because of low power. The whole spike protein was spanned by vaccine-associated CD4 TCRs, and dominant responses were seen in regions 160-218 and 743-854.

The sequence links TRBV7-9 to TRBJ1-3; 8 of the junction bases match TRBD1. The sequenced sample was peripheral blood, obtained 28 days after the second dose of the MenACWY control vaccine. The source is an adult who received the MenACWY meningococcal vaccine as a control. The CDR3 protein is CASSLFQGARGNTIYF. The DNA reads TGTGCCAGCAGCTTATTCCAGGGGGCGAGGGGAAACACCATATATTTT.